The subject of this entry is one T cell receptor (beta chain). Method: immunoSEQ multiplex PCR; TCRdb's copy keeps in-frame clones and lacks some. Among fewer than 800,000 clones listed, approximately 88% were seen once. V lost 0 bases and J lost 1, with 9 bases in between. This CDR3 contains 15 residues. The germline CDR1 and CDR2 sequences are MNHEY and SVGAGI. Treatment meaning: about 20 received Ad26.COV2.S at low or high dose, single or two shots; several received placebo; per-sample allocation not given. The samples were gathered on day 63 after the first injection of vaccine or placebo. The record originates from a study of Ad26.COV2.S vaccination and SARS-CoV-2 variants.

Sequences were derived from peripheral blood, sampled in a trial of Ad26.COV2.S vaccine versus placebo. The receptor was isolated from a person between 18 and 60 years old who received the Ad26.COV2.S COVID-19 vaccine or a placebo. V gene TRBV6-5 combines with J gene TRBJ1-2, with D maybe TRBD1 (5 bases). CDR3 residues: CASSYSTVDNYGYTF. The CDR3 DNA follows: TGTGCCAGCAGTTACTCGACAGTTGATAACTATGGCTACACCTTC.